The text below deals with one TCR beta chain. The antigen is not known. Since the CDR3 does not end with the conserved phenylalanine or tryptophan, this likely comes from a read error. RNA was extracted from bulk tissue without any cell sorting. This non-tumor lung sample came from over 3 cm beyond the tumor edge. These data belong to a study of tumor and adjacent non-tumor tissue in lung cancer. CDR1 is MNHEY and CDR2 is SVGAGI in the germline V gene. The length of the CDR3 is 16 residues. Overall study results and limits: Significantly higher TCR diversity was found in tumor than normal lung.

The library came from three nested PCR rounds adapted from ARM-PCR protocols. TCRdb called the multiplex PCR reads again in MiXCR, with one record for every CDR3 protein. The sample yields 98,000 or so distinct CDR3 sequences, around three quarters seen once. The source is a man in his sixties with small cell lung cancer. V and J are TRBV6-5 and TRBJ1-2; D is unclear. The specimen sequenced was distant non-tumor lung tissue. The CDR3 loop is CTSSYSVGFGDYGYTL. CDR3 nucleotide sequence: TGTACCAGCAGTTATTCAGTAGGGTTTGGGGACTATGGCTACACCTTA.